The T cell receptor (beta chain) described here comes from a study of T-cell reconstitution after alpha-beta-depleted transplantation in children. Unique molecular identifiers tagged the TCRbeta library. TCRdb passed the PCR reads through MiXCR, listing each CDR3 protein once. The data show around 250,000 distinct CDR3 sequences, roughly 26% seen once. The ends were cut back, 7 bases at V and 10 bases at J, with 25 bases in the middle. The germline V gene has CDR1 MDHEN and CDR2 SYDVKM. There are 15 residues in the CDR3. This clonotype was detected only a few times. The genes are TRBV28 and TRBJ1-2; D perhaps matches TRBD1 (5 bases). The receptor comes from a girl between 2 and 10 years old with Fanconi anemia, due to receive a stem cell transplant. Sample: PBMCs, taken before TCRalphabeta/CD19-depleted stem cell transplant. This CDR3 reads CASTPGRGTINVYTF. CDR3 sequence (DNA): TGTGCCAGCACCCCAGGCCGGGGGACGATTAATGTCTACACCTTC.